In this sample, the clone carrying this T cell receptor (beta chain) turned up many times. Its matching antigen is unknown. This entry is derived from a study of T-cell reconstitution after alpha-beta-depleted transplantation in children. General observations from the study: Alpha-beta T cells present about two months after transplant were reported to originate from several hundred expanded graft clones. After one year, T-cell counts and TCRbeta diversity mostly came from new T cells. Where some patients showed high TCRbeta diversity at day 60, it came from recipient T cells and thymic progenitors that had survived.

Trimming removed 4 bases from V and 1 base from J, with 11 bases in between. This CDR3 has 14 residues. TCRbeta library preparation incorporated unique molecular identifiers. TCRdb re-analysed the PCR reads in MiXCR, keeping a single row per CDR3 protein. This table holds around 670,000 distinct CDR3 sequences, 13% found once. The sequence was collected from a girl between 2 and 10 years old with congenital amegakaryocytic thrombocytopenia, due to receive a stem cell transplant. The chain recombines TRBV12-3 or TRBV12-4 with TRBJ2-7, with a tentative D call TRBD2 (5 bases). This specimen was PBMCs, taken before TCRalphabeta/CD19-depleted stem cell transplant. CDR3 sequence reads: CASSYTGSSYEQYF. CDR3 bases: TGTGCCAGCAGTTATACGGGGTCTTCCTACGAGCAGTACTTC.